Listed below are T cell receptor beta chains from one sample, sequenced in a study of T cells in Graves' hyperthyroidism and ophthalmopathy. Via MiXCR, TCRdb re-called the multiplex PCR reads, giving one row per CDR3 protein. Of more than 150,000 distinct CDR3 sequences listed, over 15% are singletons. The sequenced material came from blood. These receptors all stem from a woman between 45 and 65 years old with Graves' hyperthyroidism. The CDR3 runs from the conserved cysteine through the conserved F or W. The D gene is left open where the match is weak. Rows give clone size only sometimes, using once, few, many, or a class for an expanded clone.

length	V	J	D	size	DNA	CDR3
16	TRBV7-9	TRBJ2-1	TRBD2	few	TGTGCCAGCAGCTTAGTTAGCGGGGGGGCTTACAATGAGCAGTTCTTC	CASSLVSGGAYNEQFF
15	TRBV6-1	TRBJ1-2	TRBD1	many	TGTGCCAGCAGTTCTCACCCTGGACAGGGTAATGGCTACACCTTC	CASSSHPGQGNGYTF
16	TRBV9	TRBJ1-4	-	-	TGTGCCAACAGCGTAGAGTCGACAGCAACTAATGAAAAACTGTTTTTT	CANSVESTATNEKLFF
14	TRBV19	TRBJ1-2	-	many	TGTGCCAGTAGTGTCTTTCAACAGAGCTATGGCTACACCTTC	CASSVFQQSYGYTF
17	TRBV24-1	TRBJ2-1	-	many	TGTGCCACCAGTGATTTGGGTGACAGGAGCTCCTACAATGAGCAGTTCTTC	CATSDLGDRSSYNEQFF
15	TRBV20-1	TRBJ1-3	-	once	TGCAGTGCTAGGGCAGGGAGAACATCTGGAAACACCATATATTTT	CSARAGRTSGNTIYF
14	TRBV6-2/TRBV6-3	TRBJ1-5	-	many	TGTGCCAGCAGCTGGGGAGGTAGCAATCAGCCCCAGCATTTT	CASSWGGSNQPQHF
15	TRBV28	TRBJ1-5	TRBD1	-	TGTGCCAGCAGGCCTCGGACAGGGCGTAATCAGCCCCAGCATTTT	CASRPRTGRNQPQHF
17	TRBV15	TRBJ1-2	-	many	TGTGCCACCAGCAGACAGACTGCCGTGGGGGGGAACTATGGCTACACCTTC	CATSRQTAVGGNYGYTF
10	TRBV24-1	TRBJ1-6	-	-	TGTGCCACCAGTGGTCCTCCCCTCCACTTT	CATSGPPLHF
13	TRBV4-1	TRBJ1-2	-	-	TGCGCCAGCAGCCAACCCCCCGCTGATGGCTACACCTTC	CASSQPPADGYTF
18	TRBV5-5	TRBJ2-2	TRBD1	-	TGTGCCAGCAGCTTGGAACAGGGGTATATCAGCTACACCGGGGAGCTGTTTTTT	CASSLEQGYISYTGELFF
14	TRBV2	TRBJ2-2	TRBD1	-	TGTGCCAGCAGAAGTTTACAGGGGCCCGGGGAGCTGTTTTTT	CASRSLQGPGELFF
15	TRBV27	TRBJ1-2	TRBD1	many	TGTGCCAGCAGTTTAAGACAGGGGATTTTTTATGGCTACACCTTC	CASSLRQGIFYGYTF
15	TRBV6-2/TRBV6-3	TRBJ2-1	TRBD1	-	TGTGCCGGCAGTACCGGGACAGGGGGCTACAATGAGCGGTTCTTC	CAGSTGTGGYNERFF
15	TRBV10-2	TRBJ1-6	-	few	TGCGCCAGCAGTCAGGACACAGTCGTTAAGGGGGCCCTCCACTTT	CASSQDTVVKGALHF
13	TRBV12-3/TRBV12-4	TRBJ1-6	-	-	TGTGCCAGCAGGGGAGAATATAATTCACCCCTCCACTTT	CASRGEYNSPLHF
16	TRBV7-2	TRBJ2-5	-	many	TGTGCCAGCAGCTTATTTCCCCCTCCCCTCTCGGAGACCCAGTACTTC	CASSLFPPPLSETQYF
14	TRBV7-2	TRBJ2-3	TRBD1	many	TGTGCCAGCAGCCCGGGACAGGGAACAGATACGCAGTATTTT	CASSPGQGTDTQYF
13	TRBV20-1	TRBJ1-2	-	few	TGCAGTGCTTTCCCTCGTCTTAACTATGGCTACACCTTC	CSAFPRLNYGYTF
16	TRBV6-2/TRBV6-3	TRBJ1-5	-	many	TGTGCCAGCAGTTACTCGTTCGGGACAAGCAATCAGCCCCAGCATTTT	CASSYSFGTSNQPQHF
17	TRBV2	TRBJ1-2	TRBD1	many	TGTGCCAGCAGTGACACGGGACAGGGGTTATCAAACTATGGCTACACCTTC	CASSDTGQGLSNYGYTF
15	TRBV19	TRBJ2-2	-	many	TGTGCCAGTAGTACCTTAGGAGGGGAACAGGTAAAGCTGTTTTTT	CASSTLGGEQVKLFF
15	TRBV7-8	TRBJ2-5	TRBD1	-	TGTGCCAGCAGCCGCGACAGGGGATTCGGGGAGACCCAGTACTTC	CASSRDRGFGETQYF
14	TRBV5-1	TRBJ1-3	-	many	TGCGCCAGCAGGCCGGGAGCCTCTGGAAACACCATATATTTT	CASRPGASGNTIYF
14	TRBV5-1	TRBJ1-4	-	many	TGCGCCAGCAGCTTGGGACGGGACATCAGAAAACTGTTTTTT	CASSLGRDIRKLFF
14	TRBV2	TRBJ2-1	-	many	TGTGCCAGCGGTCGGGAAACAGCGCACAATGAGCAGTTCTTC	CASGRETAHNEQFF
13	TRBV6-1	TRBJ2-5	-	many	TGTGCCAGCCGGACAGTAAATCAAGAGACCCAGTACTTC	CASRTVNQETQYF
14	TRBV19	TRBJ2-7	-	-	TGTGCCAGTCTCAGGGGTCTCCTAATCTACGAGCAGTACTTC	CASLRGLLIYEQYF
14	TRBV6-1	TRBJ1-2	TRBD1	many	TGTGCCAGCACCCGGACAGGGCGGTTACATGGCTACACCTTC	CASTRTGRLHGYTF
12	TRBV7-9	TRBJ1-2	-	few	TGTGCCAGCAGCCCCGTCGAAGGGCGTTACACCTTC	CASSPVEGRYTF
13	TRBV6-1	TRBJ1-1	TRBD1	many	TGTGCCAGCACCTGGGACAGGGCCACTGAAGCTTTCTTT	CASTWDRATEAFF